These 27 T cell receptor beta chains were sequenced from one sample in a study of T cells after yellow fever vaccination. TCRdb recomputed calls from the 5' RACE reads with MiXCR, one row per CDR3 protein. The sample records more than 350,000 distinct CDR3 sequences, 9.5% to 13% being singletons. The source material was PBMCs, sampled on the day of the first yellow fever vaccination. These receptor sequences come from a man in his late teens or twenties who received the YFV17D yellow fever vaccine.

In this sample, this clonotype turned up a few times. This chain joins TRBV6-1 and TRBJ2-4; 8 bases map to TRBD2. V gave up 8 bases and J gave up 12 bases; unmatched junction bases: 12. The CDR3 has 13 amino acids. The germline V gene encodes CDR1 MNHNS and CDR2 SASEGT. The CDR3 region is CASGRDPGRDQYF. The CDR3 nucleotides read TGTGCCAGCGGCCGGGACCCCGGGAGGGATCAGTACTTC.

This clonotype has just a few counts. This chain uses TRBV7-3 with TRBJ2-2, with D possibly TRBD2 on 5 matching bases. This CDR3 has 14 amino acids. V was pared by 6 bases and J by 6 bases, with 14 bases between. Germline values: CDR1 SGHTA, CDR2 FQGTGA. The CDR3 DNA follows: TGTGCCAGCAGTCCTCAAAACGGGGCCGGGGAGCTGTTTTTT. It specifies CASSPQNGAGELFF.

This chain's CDR3 is CASRRPGTSRDEQYF. The CDR3 nucleotides read TGTGCCAGCCGCAGACCCGGGACTTCCCGGGACGAGCAGTACTTC. The chain carries TRBV19 and TRBJ2-7, with D possibly being TRBD2 (6 bases). The V gene lost 9 bases and the J gene lost 5 bases, with 23 bases spanning the gap. This CDR3 has 15 residues. CDR1 and CDR2 (germline): LNHDA, SQIVND (reference sequence).

Written as DNA, the CDR3 is TGCGCCAGCAGCTTGGGCGGGACAGGGAATTCACCCCTCCACTTT. Translating it yields CASSLGGTGNSPLHF. The chain uses TRBV5-1 and TRBJ1-6; 9 bases are shared with TRBD1. CDR3 length: 15 residues. V lost 0 bases and J lost 7; bases outside the gene matches: 2. CDR1 is SGHRS and CDR2 is YFSETQ in the germline V gene.

The genes are TRBV7-3 and TRBJ2-2; D may correspond to TRBD1 or TRBD2 (5 bases each). Germline lookup yields CDR1 SGHTA and CDR2 FQGTGA. The CDR3 is 16 residues long. V was cut by 1 base and J by 4 bases, with 13 bases left in between. The CDR3 DNA sequence: TGTGCCAGCAGCTTAAGTCGGGGCGCCGGCACCGGGGAGCTGTTTTTT. It translates to CASSLSRGAGTGELFF.

This clonotype was observed a handful of times. The CDR3 DNA sequence: TGTGCCAGCACATTACAGGGGGCTCTTCACGAGCAGTACTTC. Translated: CASTLQGALHEQYF. This chain joins TRBV12-3 or TRBV12-4 and TRBJ2-7; 9 nucleotides align to TRBD1. The CDR3 spans 14 residues. After removal of 7 bases from V and 5 bases from J, the junction contained 9 bases not matched to a gene.

V usage is TRBV23-1 and J usage is TRBJ1-3; no definite D call. TRBV23-1 is an open reading frame whose function is uncertain. This CDR3 is built from 14 residues. Trimming took 7 bases from V and 8 from J, leaving 18 bases between them. CDR3 loop: CASKKPLGGDTIYF. CDR3 bases: TGCGCCAGCAAAAAACCTCTCGGCGGGGACACCATATATTTT.

This clonotype was observed once. The chain links TRBV20-1 to TRBJ2-3; 9 bases are a match to TRBD2. Germline V lookup: CDR1 DFQATT, CDR2 SNEGSKA (reference sequence). The V gene end was trimmed by 1 base and the J gene end by 0 bases; junction bases not matched to a gene: 8. This CDR3 spans 17 amino acids. CDR3 in amino acids: CSARAQASGTSTDTQYF. Written as DNA, the CDR3 is TGCAGTGCTAGAGCTCAGGCTAGCGGGACTAGCACAGATACGCAGTATTTT.

CDR3 sequence reads: CASSLLSVGRDRGQYF. CDR3 sequence (DNA): TGTGCCAGCAGTTTATTGTCGGTGGGACGGGACAGAGGCCAGTACTTC. The V and J genes are TRBV12-3 or TRBV12-4 and TRBJ2-5; 7 bases fit TRBD1. The CDR3 is made up of 16 amino acids. Germline trimming cut 2 bases from V and 10 bases from J; bases unmatched to any gene: 16.

This clonotype was observed a few times. V usage is TRBV4-1 and J usage is TRBJ2-1, with D perhaps matching TRBD1 (6 bases). The length of the CDR3 is 17 residues. Germline V lookup: CDR1 MGHRA, CDR2 YSYEKL. V was cut by 4 bases and J by 0 bases, with 16 bases left in between. The chain's CDR3 is CASSRKGAGASYNEQFF. The CDR3 DNA reads TGCGCCAGCAGCCGCAAGGGAGCAGGGGCCTCCTACAATGAGCAGTTCTTC.

This clonotype occurred a few times. The chain carries TRBV10-3 and TRBJ2-3; no reliable D call. The V and J ends lost 0 bases and 2 bases respectively, with 15 bases between them. The CDR3 length is 17 residues. Germline loops: CDR1 ENHRY, CDR2 SYGVKD. CDR3 sequence (DNA): TGTGCCATCAGTGAGTCGATCGTGTCACTTACCACAGATACGCAGTATTTT. Residues: CAISESIVSLTTDTQYF.

The V gene is TRBV7-3, the J gene TRBJ2-1, with D possibly being TRBD2 (7 bases). Trimming removed 5 bases at V and 6 bases at J, with 17 bases between. CDR3 length equals 15 residues. CDR1 is SGHTA, CDR2 FQGTGA, per germline. The CDR3 DNA is TGTGCCAGCAGCCCAATGCTGGGGGGGCTCAATGAGCAGTTCTTC. This gives the protein CASSPMLGGLNEQFF. The full variable domain, completed using reference TRBV7-3 and TRBJ2-1, is GAGVSQTPSNKVTEKGKYVELRCDPISGHTALYWYRQSLGQGPEFLIYFQGTGAADDSGLPNDRFFAVRPEGSVSTLKIQRTERGDSAVYLCASSPMLGGLNEQFFGPGTRLTVL.

V usage is TRBV12-3 or TRBV12-4 and J usage is TRBJ1-5, with 10 bases fitting TRBD1. Trimming cost V 8 bases and J 2 bases; bases outside gene matches: 0. This CDR3 is 13 amino acids long. This chain's CDR3 is CASGTGGNQPQHF. The CDR3, as DNA: TGTGCCAGCGGGACAGGGGGCAATCAGCCCCAGCATTTT.

The V call is TRBV7-9, the J call TRBJ1-4; 9 positions agree with TRBD1. V lost 5 bases and J lost 8; bases outside the gene matches: 12. The CDR3 spans 16 residues. Germline assignment: CDR1 SEHNR and CDR2 FQNEAQ (reference sequence). CDR3: CASSHRGREAGEKLFF. The DNA of the CDR3 is TGTGCCAGCAGCCACAGGGGGCGCGAAGCTGGAGAAAAACTGTTTTTT.

The chain is built from TRBV4-3 and TRBJ1-5; perhaps TRBD1 as D (5 bases). Between the trimmed V and J ends, which lost 3 bases and 3 bases, there was a span of 18 bases. Germline CDR1 LGHNA, CDR2 YSLEER. The CDR3 is 17 residues long. CDR3 in DNA: TGCGCCAGCAGCCAGGGGCCAGGGAAGTTGCCCAATCAGCCCCAGCATTTT. It encodes CASSQGPGKLPNQPQHF.

V and J are TRBV7-2 and TRBJ1-2, with D hard to call. The V gene's germline CDR1 is SGHTA and CDR2 FQGNSA. V was pared by 2 bases and J by 9 bases, with 13 bases between. This CDR3 is 13 amino acids long. The CDR3 DNA reads as TGTGCCAGCAGCTTACTTGAATCCGGTAGCTACACCTTC. This sequence encodes CASSLLESGSYTF.

The CDR3 sequence: CASGTGANTGELFF. CDR3 coding DNA: TGCGCCAGCGGGACAGGGGCTAACACCGGGGAGCTGTTTTTT. The rearrangement uses TRBV5-1 and TRBJ2-2; 10 bases align to TRBD1. Per the germline V gene, CDR1 is SGHRS and CDR2 is YFSETQ. V lost 7 bases to trimming and J lost 2 bases; unmatched junction nucleotides: 2. The CDR3 consists of 14 residues.

This clonotype was counted ten times or more. The chain joins TRBV11-1 to TRBJ1-4, with D uncertain. The V gene's germline CDR1 is SGHAT and CDR2 FQDESV (reference sequence). This CDR3 is 17 amino acids long. V was cut by 5 bases and J by 0 bases, with 16 bases left in between. The CDR3 coding sequence is TGTGCCAGCAGCCCCCTCCGGGGAGGGTCAACTAATGAAAAACTGTTTTTT. Its translation is CASSPLRGGSTNEKLFF.

The table lists this clonotype with a few counts. The V gene is TRBV20-1, the J gene TRBJ1-5; 10 bases are shared with TRBD1. Germline V CDR1 and CDR2: DFQATT, SNEGSKA (reference sequence). The CDR3 sequence is 16 residues long. V lost 0 bases, J lost 3 bases, and 5 bases stayed unmatched. CDR3 bases: TGCAGTGCTAGAGAGAGGGGACAGGGGTTCAATCAGCCCCAGCATTTT. This translates into CSARERGQGFNQPQHF.

The rearrangement joins TRBV9 to TRBJ2-1; D is uncertain. V dropped 4 bases and J dropped 9 bases, with 11 bases sitting between them. In germline, CDR1 is SGDLS, CDR2 YYNGEE. CDR3 length: 12 amino acids. The DNA for the CDR3 is TGTGCCAGCAGCCAAGGGCGTCGTGAGCAGTTCTTC. It specifies CASSQGRREQFF.

This clonotype was found many times. The chain joins TRBV5-1 to TRBJ2-3; D gene uncertain. There are 15 residues in the CDR3. The V end was cut by 0 bases, the J end by 4 bases, with 12 bases between. The germline V gene has CDR1 SGHRS and CDR2 YFSETQ. The CDR3 reads CASSLGSRSADTQYF. The CDR3 bases are TGCGCCAGCAGCTTGGGATCCAGGAGCGCAGATACGCAGTATTTT.

The CDR3 here is CASSLFGQAEGGYTF. The CDR3 nucleotides are TGTGCCAGCAGCTTATTCGGACAGGCGGAGGGTGGCTACACCTTC. The chain couples TRBV7-2 to TRBJ1-2, with 7 bases fitting TRBD1. The junction had 10 bases not matched to a gene; V was cut back by 2 bases and J by 7 bases. Germline V gene lookup returns CDR1 SGHTA and CDR2 FQGNSA. The CDR3 totals 15 residues.

V gene TRBV5-4 combines with J gene TRBJ2-4; D not certain. This CDR3 comprises 15 residues. CDR1 and CDR2 (germline): SGHNT, YYREEE (reference sequence). V lost 0 bases to trimming and J lost 0 bases, with 7 bases between them. CDR3 in DNA: TGTGCCAGCAGCTTGGATCTCATAGCCAAAAACATTCAGTACTTC. Its translation is CASSLDLIAKNIQYF. The full variable domain, its missing parts supplied by reference TRBV5-4 and TRBJ2-4, is ETGVTQSPTHLIKTRGQQVTLRCSSQSGHNTVSWYQQALGQGPQFIFQYYREEENGRGNFPPRFSGLQFPNYSSELNVNALELDDSALYLCASSLDLIAKNIQYFGAGTRLSVL.

J is TRBJ1-2 and V is TRBV7-9; unclear D gene. The CDR3 is 12 amino acids. Looked up from germline, CDR1 is SEHNR and CDR2 is FQNEAQ (reference sequence). Trimming took 5 bases from V and 5 from J, leaving 9 bases between them. This CDR3 is CASSQELYGYTF. DNA for the CDR3: TGTGCCAGCAGCCAAGAGTTATATGGCTACACCTTC.

The chain uses TRBV7-8 and TRBJ1-5; D is possibly TRBD1 (6 bases). This CDR3 has 16 amino acids. Germline V gene lookup returns CDR1 SGHVS and CDR2 FQNEAQ. The germline V and J ends were trimmed by 5 bases and 7 bases, with 21 bases remaining between them. The CDR3 loop is CASSPYKPGVRQPQHF. CDR3 DNA: TGTGCCAGCAGCCCCTACAAGCCAGGGGTACGCCAGCCCCAGCATTTT.

J is TRBJ1-1 and V is TRBV6-2 or TRBV6-3, with D perhaps matching TRBD1 (6 bases). Germline CDR1 and CDR2: MNHEY and SVGEGT. The CDR3 sequence is 12 residues long. V shed 10 bases and J shed 4 bases, with 13 bases lying between them. CDR3 sequence: CATGRGGTEAFF. Written as DNA, the CDR3 is TGTGCCACGGGACGAGGGGGCACTGAAGCTTTCTTT.

V and J are TRBV5-1 and TRBJ2-1; 7 nucleotides align to TRBD2. The V and J ends lost 1 base and 1 base, in that order; junction bases with no gene match: 5. This CDR3 spans 16 amino acids. CDR1 and CDR2 from the germline V gene are SGHRS and YFSETQ. CDR3 nucleotides: TGCGCCAGCAGCTTGCCCTGGCGGGGGTCCTACAATGAGCAGTTCTTC. It translates to CASSLPWRGSYNEQFF.